Shown below are 28 T cell receptor beta chains from a single sample sequenced in a study of shared clonotypes between healthy human individuals. Profiled with immunoSEQ multiplex PCR; TCRdb holds only in-frame clones, not every one. This table has about 490,000 clones, around three quarters appearing once. Sequencing was performed on PBMCs. These receptors all stem from a woman between 40 and 55 years old in good health. Some clones in this sample may be carry-over from other donors' samples.

This clone was seen a few times. The rearrangement links TRBV21-1 to TRBJ2-7; the table's D call TRBD1 went unverified against the DNA. TRBV21-1 is listed as a pseudogene. The CDR3 extends over 16 amino acids. This CDR3 reads CASSPDSFTDPYEQYF. The CDR3, as DNA: TGTGCCAGCAGCCCTGACAGTTTTACAGACCCCTACGAGCAGTACTTC.

The chain has TRBV19 and TRBJ2-3, with 9 bases identical to TRBD1. Germline CDR1 and CDR2: LNHDA and SQIVND (reference sequence). The CDR3 length is 16 residues. V lost 3 bases and J lost 5; bases outside the gene matches: 9. In DNA, the CDR3 is TGTGCCAGTAGTATCGGACAGGGGAGATTGCTAGATACGCAGTATTTT. This gives the protein CASSIGQGRLLDTQYF.

The rearrangement links TRBV28 to TRBJ2-2; D gene ambiguous. Germline V gene sequence: CDR1 MDHEN, CDR2 SYDVKM. V was shortened by 5 bases and J by 4 bases, with 14 bases between the two germline ends. The CDR3 is 15 residues long. In DNA form, the CDR3 reads TGTGCCAGCAGTAGGGTCCGCTGGTCCACCGGGGAGCTGTTTTTT. Translation: CASSRVRWSTGELFF.

The rearrangement joins TRBV27 to TRBJ2-1; TRBD1 might be the D (6 bases). Per germline, CDR1 MNHEY and CDR2 SMNVEV (reference sequence). The V and J ends lost 5 bases and 2 bases respectively, with 19 bases between them. The CDR3 loop spans 17 amino acids. CDR3 amino acids: CASSPPPDYRAYNEQFF. As DNA, the CDR3 is TGTGCCAGCAGTCCGCCCCCCGATTACAGGGCCTACAATGAGCAGTTCTTC.

The genes are TRBV23-1 and TRBJ1-3; no clear D gene. TRBV23-1 is labeled an ORF, and its function is uncertain. There are 13 residues in the CDR3. Trimming left V 10 bases short and J 7 bases short, with 17 bases between. The CDR3 DNA reads TGCGCCAATACGGACGGTTTAAGGAACACCATATATTTT. Its translation is CANTDGLRNTIYF.

This clone was seen a handful of times. V usage is TRBV7-2 and J usage is TRBJ2-7; 7 positions match TRBD2. The CDR3 runs to 14 residues. V trimming: 6 bases; J trimming: 2 bases; junction bases outside the gene matches: 7. Germline V gene data show CDR1 as SGHTA and CDR2 as FQGNSA. CDR3 sequence: CASSVGAGAYEQYF. Written as DNA, the CDR3 is TGTGCCAGCAGTGTAGGGGCGGGGGCCTACGAGCAGTACTTC.

This clone was picked up a small number of times. The rearrangement links TRBV2 to TRBJ1-5; no definite D call. CDR1 is SNHLY and CDR2 is FYNNEI in the germline V gene. V was pared by 3 bases and J by 3 bases, with 9 bases between. The CDR3 is 14 amino acids. The CDR3 loop reads CASSEGGANQPQHF. In nucleotides, the CDR3 is TGTGCCAGCAGTGAGGGTGGCGCCAATCAGCCCCAGCATTTT. Combining the CDR3 with reference TRBV2 and TRBJ1-5 gives the whole variable domain EPEVTQTPSHQVTQMGQEVILRCVPISNHLYFYWYRQILGQKVEFLVSFYNNEISEKSEIFDDQFSVERPDGSNFTLKIRSTKLEDSAMYFCASSEGGANQPQHFGDGTRLSIL.

This chain joins TRBV7-2 and TRBJ2-2; D is possibly TRBD2 (5 bases). CDR3 length: 15 amino acids. Germline V gives CDR1 SGHTA, CDR2 FQGNSA. The V gene lost 0 bases and the J gene lost 7 bases, with 12 bases spanning the gap. The CDR3 sequence: CASSLAFPGGGELFF. CDR3 coding DNA: TGTGCCAGCAGCTTAGCGTTTCCCGGAGGCGGGGAGCTGTTTTTT.

The chain uses TRBV5-1 and TRBJ2-1, with 9 nucleotides matching TRBD1. CDR1 is SGHRS, CDR2 YFSETQ, per germline. CDR3 length: 15 amino acids. The V and J ends lost 3 bases and 2 bases, in that order; junction bases with no gene match: 3. The CDR3 DNA follows: TGCGCCAGCAGCTCAGGACAGGGGACCTACAATGAGCAGTTCTTC. Translating it yields CASSSGQGTYNEQFF.

V gene TRBV7-9 combines with J gene TRBJ2-1; unclear D gene. Trimming shortened V by 7 bases and J by 0 bases, and 16 bases separated the two germline ends. CDR3 length: 16 amino acids. CDR1 and CDR2 (germline): SEHNR, FQNEAQ (reference sequence). The CDR3: CASTQVRRSSYNEQFF. The CDR3 coding sequence is TGTGCCAGCACCCAGGTCCGGCGGAGCTCCTACAATGAGCAGTTCTTC. Filled out from reference TRBV7-9 and TRBJ2-1, the complete variable domain reads DTGVSQNPRHKITKRGQNVTFRCDPISEHNRLYWYRQTLGQGPEFLTYFQNEAQLEKSRLLSDRFSAERPKGSFSTLEIQRTEQGDSAMYLCASTQVRRSSYNEQFFGPGTRLTVL.

The chain employs TRBV9 and TRBJ2-5; 7 bases are shared with TRBD2. The length of the CDR3 is 15 residues. CDR1 and CDR2 from the germline V gene are SGDLS and YYNGEE. V was clipped by 0 bases and J by 6 bases; unmatched bases: 8. Here the CDR3 DNA reads TGTGCCAGCAGCGTAGACGGGAGGCCTTCCAAGACCCAGTACTTC. Translated: CASSVDGRPSKTQYF. Full variable domain (remainder filled in from reference TRBV9 and TRBJ2-5): DSGVTQTPKHLITATGQRVTLRCSPRSGDLSVYWYQQSLDQGLQFLIQYYNGEERAKGNILERFSAQQFPDLHSELNLSSLELGDSALYFCASSVDGRPSKTQYFGPGTRLLVL.

This chain connects TRBV28 to TRBJ2-2, with 8 bases identical to TRBD2. The CDR3 covers 15 residues. The V and J ends lost 3 bases and 6 bases, in that order; junction bases with no gene match: 6. Germline V gives CDR1 MDHEN, CDR2 SYDVKM. For the CDR3, the DNA is TGTGCCAGCAGTTTCAGCGGGAGAGGTGCCGGGGAGCTGTTTTTT. The encoded protein is CASSFSGRGAGELFF.

Written as DNA, the CDR3 is TGTGCCAGCAGTCCCGGGAATAGCAATCAGCCCCAGCATTTT. As protein: CASSPGNSNQPQHF. V is TRBV25-1 and J is TRBJ1-5; D is unclear. The germline V gene has CDR1 MGHDK and CDR2 SYGVNS. V lost 5 bases and J lost 0, with 8 bases in between. This CDR3 contains 14 residues. The whole variable domain, remainder taken from reference TRBV25-1 and TRBJ1-5, is EADIYQTPRYLVIGTGKKITLECSQTMGHDKMYWYQQDPGMELHLIHYSYGVNSTEKGDLSSESTVSRIRTEHFPLTLESARPSHTSQYLCASSPGNSNQPQHFGDGTRLSIL.

The CDR3 region is CASSPRRASTDTQYF. CDR3 DNA sequence: TGTGCCAGCAGCCCTCGGCGGGCCAGCACAGATACGCAGTATTTT. V gene TRBV27 combines with J gene TRBJ2-3, with D possibly being TRBD2 (5 bases). V gave up 6 bases and J gave up 0 bases, with 13 bases separating them. The length of the CDR3 is 15 residues. CDR1 and CDR2 (germline): MNHEY, SMNVEV (reference sequence).

CDR3 sequence (DNA): TGTGCCAGCAGCGAGGGACAGGGGGGAACTAATGAAAAACTGTTTTTT. Its protein is CASSEGQGGTNEKLFF. The chain carries TRBV9 and TRBJ1-4, with 11 bases matching TRBD1. The CDR3 extends over 16 amino acids. The germline gives CDR1 SGDLS, CDR2 YYNGEE. V shed 3 bases and J 1 base; nucleotides not matched to a gene: 2.

The rearrangement uses TRBV10-3 and TRBJ2-3; 7 positions match TRBD2. CDR3 size: 13 residues. Germline CDR1 ENHRY, CDR2 SYGVKD. V shed 6 bases, J shed 3 bases, and the junction held 3 bases outside the gene matches. The CDR3 sequence is CAISAGETDTQYF. The CDR3 nucleotides are TGTGCCATCAGCGCGGGGGAGACAGATACGCAGTATTTT.

J is TRBJ1-6 and V is TRBV10-3; D not resolved. V lost 3 bases and J lost 7, with 7 bases in between. Germline-derived CDR1 and CDR2 are ENHRY and SYGVKD. The CDR3 consists of 13 residues. This CDR3 is CAISDLGNSPLHF. The CDR3 DNA reads as TGTGCCATCAGTGACTTAGGAAATTCACCCCTCCACTTT.

This chain uses TRBV5-1 with TRBJ2-1; 8 positions match TRBD2. CDR1 and CDR2 (germline): SGHRS, YFSETQ. CDR3 size: 17 residues. Unmatched junction bases numbered 18, after V lost 6 bases and J lost 7 bases. Here the CDR3 DNA reads TGCGCCAGCAATGATCCCGTGAGCGGGAGAAGATCGAATGAGCAGTTCTTC. Its protein is CASNDPVSGRRSNEQFF.

The chain is built from TRBV18 and TRBJ1-2, with a weak D call TRBD1 (5 bases). Trimming took 4 bases from V and 2 from J, leaving 8 bases between them. The germline CDR1 and CDR2 sequences are KGHSH and LQKENI. The CDR3 totals 13 residues. CDR3 DNA: TGTGCCAGCTCACGGGGGGTGAACTATGGCTACACCTTC. Translated, it gives CASSRGVNYGYTF.

A few counts support this clone. This sequence joins TRBV14 and TRBJ2-1; D not resolved. V was cut by 0 bases and J by 6 bases, with 9 bases left in between. The V gene's germline CDR1 is SGHDN and CDR2 FVKESK. The CDR3 has 14 residues. CDR3: CASSQDYPFNEQFF. In DNA, the CDR3 is TGTGCCAGCAGCCAAGATTATCCCTTCAATGAGCAGTTCTTC.

J is TRBJ2-2 and V is TRBV5-4; D is unclear. Germline V lookup: CDR1 SGHNT, CDR2 YYREEE (reference sequence). V was cut by 4 bases and J by 3 bases, with 13 bases left in between. CDR3 length equals 15 residues. The CDR3 DNA reads TGTGCCAGCAGCCCAAAACGAGGTTACACCGGGGAGCTGTTTTTT. This translates into CASSPKRGYTGELFF.

This chain uses TRBV10-1 with TRBJ2-2; 7 bases agree with TRBD1. Germline trimming cut 4 bases from V and 3 bases from J; bases unmatched to any gene: 5. This CDR3 contains 15 residues. Germline values: CDR1 WNHNN, CDR2 SYGVQD (reference sequence). CDR3 sequence: CASSGKGGDTGELFF. As DNA, the CDR3 is TGCGCCAGCAGTGGTAAAGGGGGCGACACCGGGGAGCTGTTTTTT.

This chain joins TRBV5-5 and TRBJ2-3, with D unresolved. With 0 bases removed from V and 3 bases from J, the gap between germline ends came to 11 bases. This CDR3 region has 15 residues. Germline CDR1 reads SGHKS; CDR2 reads YYEKEE (reference sequence). Here the CDR3 reads CASSLVLQNTDTQYF. CDR3 DNA: TGTGCCAGCAGCTTGGTTTTACAGAATACAGATACGCAGTATTTT.

V gene TRBV28 combines with J gene TRBJ1-1, with D perhaps matching TRBD1 (6 bases). Trimming shortened V by 7 bases and J by 2 bases, and 11 bases separated the two germline ends. CDR1 is MDHEN, CDR2 SYDVKM, per germline. The CDR3 consists of 13 residues. CDR3 nucleotide sequence: TGTGCCAGCAAAGGGACAACCAACACTGAAGCTTTCTTT. Amino acid sequence: CASKGTTNTEAFF.

This clone was seen more than once but under ten times. V is TRBV6-6 and J is TRBJ1-2; D might be TRBD1 (6 bases). This CDR3 region has 15 residues. Trimming shortened V by 5 bases and J by 4 bases, and 17 bases separated the two germline ends. Germline-derived CDR1 and CDR2 are MNHNY and SVGAGI (reference sequence). In DNA form, the CDR3 reads TGTGCCAGCAGTCAACAGGACAGAGTTCGCTATGGCTACACCTTC. Its protein is CASSQQDRVRYGYTF.

The rearrangement links TRBV21-1 to TRBJ1-5. TRBV21-1 is recorded as a pseudogene. The CDR3 totals 13 residues. CDR3 in DNA: TGTGCCAGCAGCAAACCGATCAATCAGCCCCAGCATTTT. Its protein is CASSKPINQPQHF.

The CDR3 DNA is TGTGCCAGCAGCGGATTCGGGACTCTAGCCAAAAACATTCAGTACTTC. Translated, it gives CASSGFGTLAKNIQYF. This sequence joins TRBV7-9 and TRBJ2-4, with D tentatively TRBD2 (6 bases). CDR3 length equals 16 residues. Trimming took 5 bases from V and 0 from J, leaving 14 bases between them. In germline, CDR1 is SEHNR, CDR2 FQNEAQ (reference sequence).

The J gene is TRBJ2-7, the V gene TRBV7-9; D uncertain. The CDR3 extends over 13 amino acids. V lost 3 bases, J lost 2 bases, and 8 bases lay in between. The germline CDR1 and CDR2 sequences are SEHNR and FQNEAQ (reference sequence). The chain's CDR3 is CASSLGDPYEQYF. Here the CDR3 DNA reads TGTGCCAGCAGCTTGGGCGACCCCTACGAGCAGTACTTC.